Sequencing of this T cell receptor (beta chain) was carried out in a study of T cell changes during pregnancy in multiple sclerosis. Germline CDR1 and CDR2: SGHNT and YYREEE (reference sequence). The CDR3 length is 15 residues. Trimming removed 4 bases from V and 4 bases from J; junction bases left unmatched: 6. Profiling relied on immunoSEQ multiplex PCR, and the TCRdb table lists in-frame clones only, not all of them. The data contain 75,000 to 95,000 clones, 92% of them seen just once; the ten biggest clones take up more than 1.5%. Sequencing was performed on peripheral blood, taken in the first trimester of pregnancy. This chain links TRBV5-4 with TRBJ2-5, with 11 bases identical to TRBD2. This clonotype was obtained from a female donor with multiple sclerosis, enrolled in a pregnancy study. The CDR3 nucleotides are TGTGCCAGCAGCCCTACTAGCGGGAGTAGAGAGACCCAGTACTTC. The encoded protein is CASSPTSGSRETQYF.